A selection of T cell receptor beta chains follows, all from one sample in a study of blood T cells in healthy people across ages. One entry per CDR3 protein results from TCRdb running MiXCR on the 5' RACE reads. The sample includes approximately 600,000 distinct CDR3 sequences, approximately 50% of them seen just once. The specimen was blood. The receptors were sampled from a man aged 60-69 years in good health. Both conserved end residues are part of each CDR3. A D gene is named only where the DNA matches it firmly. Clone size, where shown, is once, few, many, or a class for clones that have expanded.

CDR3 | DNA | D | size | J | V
CASSQNRDYGYTF | TGTGCCAGCAGCCAAAACAGGGATTATGGCTACACCTTC | . | . | TRBJ1-2 | TRBV7-9
CASSESGGHNEQFF | TGCGCCAGCAGTGAGTCTGGGGGCCACAATGAGCAGTTCTTC | . | few | TRBJ2-1 | TRBV10-2
CASSPRVAGGHSYNEQFF | TGTGCCAGCAGCCCACGTGTCGCGGGGGGCCATTCCTACAATGAGCAGTTCTTC | TRBD2 | . | TRBJ2-1 | TRBV7-2
CGTGGQGRTEAFF | TGCGGCACAGGGGGACAGGGTCGGACTGAAGCTTTCTTT | TRBD1 | . | TRBJ1-1 | TRBV29-1
CASSLTEQGGTEAFF | TGCGCCAGCAGCTTGACCGAACAGGGGGGAACTGAAGCTTTCTTT | TRBD1 | . | TRBJ1-1 | TRBV5-1
CASSPDYLQETQYF | TGCGCCAGCAGCCCTGACTACCTCCAAGAGACCCAGTACTTC | . | . | TRBJ2-5 | TRBV5-1
CGTGEGETQYF | TGCGGGACAGGGGAAGGGGAGACCCAGTACTTC | TRBD1 | . | TRBJ2-5 | TRBV29-1
CSARIGGAGRDGETQYF | TGCAGTGCTCGCATAGGGGGGGCCGGCCGGGATGGGGAGACCCAGTACTTC | . | few | TRBJ2-5 | TRBV20-1
CASSEARTRNYGYTF | TGTGCCAGCAGTGAAGCCCGTACCCGTAACTATGGCTACACCTTC | . | . | TRBJ1-2 | TRBV6-1
CASSPSNEKLFF | TGTGCCAGCAGCCCATCGAATGAAAAACTGTTTTTT | . | . | TRBJ1-4 | TRBV12-3/TRBV12-4
CASSLNPGLAGGPRNEQFF | TGCGCCAGCAGCTTAAACCCGGGACTAGCGGGGGGGCCGCGGAATGAGCAGTTCTTC | TRBD2 | many | TRBJ2-1 | TRBV5-1
CASRRNSGGAETQYF | TGTGCCAGCAGACGCAATAGCGGGGGGGCTGAGACCCAGTACTTC | TRBD2 | . | TRBJ2-5 | TRBV3-1
CASMRTIDSPLHF | TGTGCCAGCATGAGGACAATAGATTCACCCCTCCACTTT | . | few | TRBJ1-6 | TRBV6-5
CSARDPKTANNEQFF | TGCAGTGCTAGAGATCCGAAGACAGCAAACAATGAGCAGTTCTTC | . | . | TRBJ2-1 | TRBV20-1
CATGLSGTDTQYF | TGTGCCACCGGACTTAGCGGGACAGATACGCAGTATTTT | TRBD2 | . | TRBJ2-3 | TRBV10-3
CASSLTRLADQSEQFF | TGCGCCAGCAGCTTAACCCGGCTAGCGGACCAATCCGAGCAGTTCTTC | TRBD2 | few | TRBJ2-1 | TRBV5-1
CASSARRTQYF | TGTGCCAGCAGCGCCCGGAGGACCCAGTACTTC | . | . | TRBJ2-5 | TRBV7-2
CASSLGTGAEGYTF | TGTGCCAGCAGCTTGGGGACAGGGGCGGAGGGCTACACCTTC | TRBD1 | . | TRBJ1-2 | TRBV7-9
CAISESGGYTF | TGTGCCATCAGTGAGTCCGGGGGCTACACCTTC | . | . | TRBJ1-2 | TRBV10-3
CASSLPNPGRKETQYF | TGTGCCAGCAGCTTACCTAACCCGGGACGAAAAGAGACCCAGTACTTC | . | . | TRBJ2-5 | TRBV7-7
CASRGQGEIVNTEAFF | TGTGCCAGCAGGGGACAGGGGGAAATAGTGAACACTGAAGCTTTCTTT | TRBD1 | . | TRBJ1-1 | TRBV7-3
CASSSRGAQTGSTDTQYF | TGTGCCAGCAGCTCCCGGGGGGCGCAGACAGGGAGCACAGATACGCAGTATTTT | . | . | TRBJ2-3 | TRBV5-6
CASSGWRQGADEQFF | TGTGCCAGCAGTGGTTGGCGGCAGGGGGCGGATGAGCAGTTCTTC | TRBD1 | few | TRBJ2-1 | TRBV12-3/TRBV12-4
CAISEGGGGHEQYF | TGTGCCATCAGTGAGGGTGGGGGCGGCCACGAGCAGTACTTC | . | many | TRBJ2-7 | TRBV10-3
CSAKRLRGGAQGIETQYF | TGCAGTGCTAAAAGGCTCCGCGGGGGGGCCCAAGGGATAGAGACCCAGTACTTC | TRBD2 | . | TRBJ2-5 | TRBV20-1
CASSLGRGQVAKNIQYF | TGTGCCAGCAGTTTAGGTCGAGGACAGGTAGCCAAAAACATTCAGTACTTC | TRBD1 | . | TRBJ2-4 | TRBV28
CSAGGGLAVNEQFF | TGCAGTGCTGGGGGGGGACTAGCGGTTAATGAGCAGTTCTTC | TRBD2 | . | TRBJ2-1 | TRBV20-1
CASSSQYEVGQPQHF | TGTGCCAGCAGCTCCCAGTATGAAGTAGGTCAGCCCCAGCATTTT | . | . | TRBJ1-5 | TRBV7-9
CSAGSRDRVNYGYTF | TGCAGTGCTGGTTCTCGGGACAGGGTTAACTATGGCTACACCTTC | TRBD1 | once | TRBJ1-2 | TRBV20-1
CSAIRATDTQYF | TGCAGTGCTATTCGGGCCACAGATACGCAGTATTTT | . | . | TRBJ2-3 | TRBV20-1
CASSPPNQETQYF | TGTGCCAGCTCACCACCTAATCAAGAGACCCAGTACTTC | . | few | TRBJ2-5 | TRBV18
CAISDPQGASYGYTF | TGTGCCATCAGTGATCCACAGGGGGCGTCCTATGGCTACACCTTC | TRBD1 | . | TRBJ1-2 | TRBV10-3
CSAWSWAGGPKETQYF | TGCAGTGCGTGGTCTTGGGCGGGGGGACCGAAAGAGACCCAGTACTTC | TRBD2 | . | TRBJ2-5 | TRBV20-1
CSILAANEQFF | TGCAGCATACTAGCGGCCAATGAGCAGTTCTTC | TRBD2 | . | TRBJ2-1 | TRBV20-1
CASSPTGGRGGYTF | TGTGCCAGCAGTCCGACAGGGGGCAGGGGTGGCTACACCTTC | TRBD1 | . | TRBJ1-2 | TRBV12-3/TRBV12-4
CASSSGPQGAGYTDTQYF | TGTGCCAGCAGCTCAGGACCCCAAGGAGCGGGGTACACAGATACGCAGTATTTT | TRBD2 | . | TRBJ2-3 | TRBV7-2
CASSFSRRGENSPLHF | TGTGCCAGCAGCTTTTCCCGCAGGGGGGAGAATTCACCCCTCCACTTT | TRBD1 | . | TRBJ1-6 | TRBV5-4
CASSSRQGVTEAFF | TGTGCCAGCAGCTCGCGACAGGGGGTAACTGAAGCTTTCTTT | TRBD1 | . | TRBJ1-1 | TRBV7-9
CAISGQGRDTGELFF | TGTGCCATCAGTGGACAAGGGCGGGACACCGGGGAGCTGTTTTTT | . | . | TRBJ2-2 | TRBV10-3
CSVGPRGLYGYTF | TGCAGCGTTGGGCCTAGGGGGCTCTATGGCTACACCTTC | TRBD1 | . | TRBJ1-2 | TRBV29-1
CASSGAGGGSYNEQFF | TGTGCCAGCAGCGGCGCCGGGGGGGGCTCCTACAATGAGCAGTTCTTC | TRBD2 | . | TRBJ2-1 | TRBV9
CASSVGVYNEQFF | TGTGCCAGCAGCGTAGGGGTCTACAATGAGCAGTTCTTC | . | . | TRBJ2-1 | TRBV9